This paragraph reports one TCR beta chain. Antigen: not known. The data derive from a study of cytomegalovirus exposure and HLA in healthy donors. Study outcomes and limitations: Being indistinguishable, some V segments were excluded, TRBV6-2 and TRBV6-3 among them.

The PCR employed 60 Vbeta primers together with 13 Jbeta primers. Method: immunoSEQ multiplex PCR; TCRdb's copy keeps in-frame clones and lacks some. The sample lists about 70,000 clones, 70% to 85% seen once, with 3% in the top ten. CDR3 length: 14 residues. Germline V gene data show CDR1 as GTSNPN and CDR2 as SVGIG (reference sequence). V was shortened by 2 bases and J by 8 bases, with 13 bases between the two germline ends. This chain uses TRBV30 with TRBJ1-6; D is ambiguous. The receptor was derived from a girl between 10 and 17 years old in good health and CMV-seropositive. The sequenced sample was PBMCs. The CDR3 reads CAWSPGDFDSPLHF. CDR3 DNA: TGTGCCTGGAGTCCAGGTGATTTTGATTCACCCCTCCACTTT.